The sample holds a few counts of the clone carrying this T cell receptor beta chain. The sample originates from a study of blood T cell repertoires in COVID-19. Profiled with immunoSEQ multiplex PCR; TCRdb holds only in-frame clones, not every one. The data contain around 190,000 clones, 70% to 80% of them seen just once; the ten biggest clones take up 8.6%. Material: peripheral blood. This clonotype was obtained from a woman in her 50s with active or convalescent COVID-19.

The CDR3 DNA follows: TGTGCCAGCAGCGTAGGCCCAGGGCCTAACACTGAAGCTTTCTTT. Its protein is CASSVGPGPNTEAFF. The chain has TRBV9 and TRBJ1-1, with a possible D match to TRBD1 (5 bases). This CDR3 region has 15 residues. The germline V gene has CDR1 SGDLS and CDR2 YYNGEE. V was shortened by 0 bases and J by 2 bases, with 11 bases between the two germline ends.